A selection of T cell receptor beta chains follows, all from one sample in a study of blood T cell repertoires in COVID-19. Profiled with immunoSEQ multiplex PCR; TCRdb holds only in-frame clones, not every one. The sample has roughly 200,000 clones, approximately 82% seen once. Sample: peripheral blood. The source of these receptors is a middle-aged man with active or convalescent COVID-19. Each CDR3 is given with its conserved first and last residue. Each record gives: V gene, D gene, J gene, CDR3 length, clone size, CDR3 protein, CDR3 DNA. The D gene is left open where the match is weak. Size values are once, few and many counts, or a class for expanded clones, and some rows have none.

V: TRBV15
D: -
J: TRBJ2-7
length: 18
size: few
CDR3: CATSRQPPGAGASYEQYF
DNA: TGTGCCACCAGCAGACAACCTCCTGGGGCAGGGGCCTCCTACGAGCAGTACTTC

V: TRBV4-2
D: -
J: TRBJ1-1
length: 15
size: -
CDR3: CASSQAEGGGTEAFF
DNA: TGTGCCAGCAGCCAAGCGGAAGGGGGTGGGACTGAAGCTTTCTTT

V: TRBV11-2
D: TRBD1
J: TRBJ1-6
length: 15
size: -
CDR3: CASSLRGQGLSPLHF
DNA: TGTGCCAGCAGCTTAAGGGGACAGGGGTTGTCACCCCTCCACTTT

V: TRBV7-2
D: -
J: TRBJ1-1
length: 16
size: -
CDR3: CASSLIRQALNTEAFF
DNA: TGTGCCAGCAGCCTAATTAGACAGGCCCTGAACACTGAAGCTTTCTTT

V: TRBV4-1
D: -
J: TRBJ1-2
length: 13
size: -
CDR3: CASSQAGAGGYTF
DNA: TGCGCCAGCAGCCAAGCAGGGGCGGGTGGCTACACCTTC

V: TRBV18
D: -
J: TRBJ1-1
length: 15
size: -
CDR3: CASSPNDRGSTEAFF
DNA: TGTGCCAGCTCACCTAACGACAGAGGAAGCACTGAAGCTTTCTTT

V: TRBV2
D: TRBD1
J: TRBJ1-5
length: 15
size: -
CDR3: CASSLDRARNQPQHF
DNA: TGTGCCAGCAGTTTGGACAGGGCTCGCAATCAGCCCCAGCATTTT

V: TRBV11-3
D: TRBD1
J: TRBJ2-2
length: 18
size: -
CDR3: CASSPRTGGTSRSGELFF
DNA: TGTGCCAGCAGCCCCCGGACAGGGGGCACGAGTAGGTCCGGGGAGCTGTTTTTT

V: TRBV20-1
D: -
J: TRBJ1-1
length: 15
size: -
CDR3: CSASKRGLMNTEAFF
DNA: TGCAGTGCTAGTAAAAGGGGGTTGATGAACACTGAAGCTTTCTTT

V: TRBV29-1
D: -
J: TRBJ2-4
length: 12
size: -
CDR3: CSVVQAKNIQYF
DNA: TGCAGCGTTGTGCAGGCCAAAAACATTCAGTACTTC

V: TRBV9
D: TRBD1
J: TRBJ1-2
length: 14
size: -
CDR3: CASSLRTGNYGYTF
DNA: TGTGCCAGCAGCCTCCGGACAGGAAACTATGGCTACACCTTC

V: TRBV10-3
D: -
J: TRBJ1-1
length: 14
size: -
CDR3: CAIRGATDNTEAFF
DNA: TGTGCCATCAGGGGGGCGACAGATAACACTGAAGCTTTCTTT

V: TRBV28
D: -
J: TRBJ1-5
length: 15
size: -
CDR3: CASSSLGDKNQPQHF
DNA: TGTGCCAGCAGTTCGTTAGGGGACAAGAATCAGCCCCAGCATTTT

V: TRBV4-3
D: -
J: TRBJ1-4
length: 15
size: once
CDR3: CASSPSGSFGEKLFF
DNA: TGCGCCAGCAGCCCAAGTGGGAGCTTTGGGGAAAAACTGTTTTTT

V: TRBV30
D: -
J: TRBJ1-1
length: 12
size: -
CDR3: CAWDRPGTEAFF
DNA: TGTGCCTGGGACAGGCCCGGCACTGAAGCTTTCTTT

V: TRBV30
D: TRBD2
J: TRBJ2-3
length: 15
size: -
CDR3: CAWDSLAGQTDTQYF
DNA: TGTGCCTGGGATTCACTAGCGGGTCAAACAGATACGCAGTATTTT

V: TRBV7-9
D: TRBD1
J: TRBJ1-6
length: 14
size: -
CDR3: CASSPGGQGSPLHF
DNA: TGTGCCAGCAGCCCGGGGGGACAGGGATCACCCCTCCACTTT

V: TRBV18
D: TRBD1
J: TRBJ2-2
length: 17
size: -
CDR3: CASSPHGTVQYTGELFF
DNA: TGTGCCAGCTCACCGCACGGGACAGTACAATACACCGGGGAGCTGTTTTTT

V: TRBV7-2
D: TRBD1
J: TRBJ2-7
length: 16
size: -
CDR3: CASSLVQGQGNYEQYF
DNA: TGTGCCAGCAGCTTAGTCCAGGGACAGGGGAATTACGAGCAGTACTTC

V: TRBV7-9
D: -
J: TRBJ1-2
length: 13
size: -
CDR3: CASSLPGNYGYTF
DNA: TGTGCCAGCAGCTTACCAGGGAACTATGGCTACACCTTC

V: TRBV30
D: -
J: TRBJ1-1
length: 14
size: -
CDR3: CAWREGQRNTEAFF
DNA: TGTGCCTGGAGGGAAGGACAGCGGAACACTGAAGCTTTCTTT

V: TRBV4-2
D: TRBD1
J: TRBJ1-2
length: 13
size: -
CDR3: CASSQGDSYGYTF
DNA: TGTGCCAGCAGCCAGGGGGACAGCTATGGCTACACCTTC

V: TRBV5-1
D: -
J: TRBJ1-2
length: 14
size: -
CDR3: CASSLEPDNYGYTF
DNA: TGCGCCAGCAGCTTGGAACCAGATAACTATGGCTACACCTTC

V: TRBV4-1
D: -
J: TRBJ1-2
length: 13
size: -
CDR3: CASSPGNSYGYTF
DNA: TGCGCCAGCAGTCCAGGGAATAGCTATGGCTACACCTTC

V: TRBV30
D: TRBD1
J: TRBJ2-2
length: 13
size: -
CDR3: CAWGQGWTGELFF
DNA: TGTGCCTGGGGACAGGGGTGGACCGGGGAGCTGTTTTTT

V: TRBV5-8
D: -
J: TRBJ2-7
length: 12
size: -
CDR3: CASSLGAYEQYF
DNA: TGTGCCAGCAGCTTGGGAGCCTACGAGCAGTACTTC

V: TRBV5-8
D: TRBD2
J: TRBJ2-2
length: 18
size: -
CDR3: CASSLALLAGVLTGELFF
DNA: TGTGCCAGCAGCTTGGCCCTACTAGCGGGAGTTCTAACCGGGGAGCTGTTTTTT

V: TRBV24-1
D: TRBD1
J: TRBJ2-5
length: 14
size: -
CDR3: CATSDTNRGETQYF
DNA: TGTGCCACCAGTGATACAAACAGGGGAGAGACCCAGTACTTC

V: TRBV19
D: -
J: TRBJ1-5
length: 14
size: -
CDR3: CASSIDDIGQPQHF
DNA: TGTGCCAGTAGTATAGATGACATCGGTCAGCCCCAGCATTTT

V: TRBV11-2
D: -
J: TRBJ2-7
length: 13
size: -
CDR3: CASSAYASGEQYF
DNA: TGTGCCAGCAGCGCCTACGCGTCCGGCGAGCAGTACTTC

V: TRBV4-3
D: TRBD2
J: TRBJ2-2
length: 18
size: -
CDR3: CASSQGLAGAFNTGELFF
DNA: TGCGCCAGCAGCCAAGGACTAGCGGGGGCCTTTAACACCGGGGAGCTGTTTTTT

V: TRBV30
D: -
J: TRBJ1-2
length: 14
size: -
CDR3: CAWSVTKLGYGYTF
DNA: TGTGCCTGGAGTGTGACAAAATTAGGCTATGGCTACACCTTC

V: TRBV7-9
D: TRBD1
J: TRBJ1-2
length: 16
size: -
CDR3: CASRGFPDRVNYGYTF
DNA: TGTGCCAGCAGGGGGTTCCCGGACAGGGTTAACTATGGCTACACCTTC

V: TRBV10-2
D: TRBD1
J: TRBJ1-2
length: 15
size: -
CDR3: CASSEPDRGRGGYTF
DNA: TGCGCCAGCAGTGAGCCGGACAGGGGGCGCGGTGGCTACACCTTC

V: TRBV7-3
D: -
J: TRBJ2-1
length: 13
size: -
CDR3: CASSSSPSGEQFF
DNA: TGTGCCAGCAGCTCCTCCCCATCAGGTGAGCAGTTCTTC

V: TRBV6-4
D: TRBD2
J: TRBJ2-2
length: 13
size: -
CDR3: CASRGLAVGELFF
DNA: TGTGCCAGCAGGGGACTAGCGGTCGGGGAGCTGTTTTTT

V: TRBV6-5
D: -
J: TRBJ1-1
length: 14
size: -
CDR3: CASSPSGVSTEAFF
DNA: TGTGCCAGCAGCCCCTCGGGGGTGAGCACTGAAGCTTTCTTT

V: TRBV2
D: TRBD2
J: TRBJ2-3
length: 15
size: -
CDR3: CASSWTGLGRVTQYF
DNA: TGTGCCAGCAGTTGGACGGGCCTGGGGAGGGTAACGCAGTATTTT

V: TRBV18
D: -
J: TRBJ1-1
length: 13
size: -
CDR3: CASSPLYRAEAFF
DNA: TGTGCCAGCTCACCACTGTACAGGGCTGAAGCTTTCTTT

V: TRBV7-2
D: TRBD1
J: TRBJ1-4
length: 15
size: -
CDR3: CASSLNRGLGEKLFF
DNA: TGTGCCAGCAGCCTCAACAGGGGGCTGGGGGAAAAACTGTTTTTT